The sequence of this TCR beta chain was determined in a study of monozygotic twins with inflammatory bowel disease. TCRdb re-called the 5' RACE reads; one entry per CDR3 protein, DNA not given. Recorded for this sample: 310,000 or so distinct CDR3 sequences. As to this clonotype: Its target is unknown.

Study observations and caveats: Differences in immunosuppressive treatment may have been a source of added variability in patient repertoires.

The CDR3 totals 12 residues. Germline loops: CDR1 MNHEY, CDR2 SMNVEV (reference sequence). The origin of this receptor is a human donor with ulcerative colitis or Crohn's disease, or a healthy co-twin of an affected twin (not recorded which). The chain couples TRBV27 to TRBJ2-7; with no DNA, the TCRdb D assignment of TRBD2 cannot be verified. Sequenced material: blood. CDR3 sequence reads: CASGGLSYEQYF.